This TCR beta chain originates from a study of blood T cell repertoires in COVID-19. Study summary: The samples span acute and convalescent COVID-19 from the United States, Italy and Spain. PBMCs, B-cell-depleted T cells, or T cells provided the cDNA or gDNA that made up the material.

The CDR3 extends over 12 amino acids. CDR1 is SGHAT, CDR2 FQNNGV, per germline. The V end was cut by 3 bases, the J end by 1 base, with 3 bases between. In the authors' workflow: Cell counts per sample came from amplifying reference gene primers. The repertoire was sequenced with immunoSEQ multiplex PCR; TCRdb's copy has only in-frame clones and lacks some. Clone size and V and J calls were adopted from that table, with D and trimming inferred from the DNA. The data hold 110,000 or so clones, with 70% to 90% observed a single time. This receptor was obtained from a man aged 35-49 years with acute or convalescent COVID-19. The rearrangement uses TRBV11-2 and TRBJ1-2; D unclear. The sequencing input was peripheral blood. CDR3 region: CASSFNNYGYTF. As DNA, the CDR3 is TGTGCCAGCAGCTTTAATAACTATGGCTACACCTTC.